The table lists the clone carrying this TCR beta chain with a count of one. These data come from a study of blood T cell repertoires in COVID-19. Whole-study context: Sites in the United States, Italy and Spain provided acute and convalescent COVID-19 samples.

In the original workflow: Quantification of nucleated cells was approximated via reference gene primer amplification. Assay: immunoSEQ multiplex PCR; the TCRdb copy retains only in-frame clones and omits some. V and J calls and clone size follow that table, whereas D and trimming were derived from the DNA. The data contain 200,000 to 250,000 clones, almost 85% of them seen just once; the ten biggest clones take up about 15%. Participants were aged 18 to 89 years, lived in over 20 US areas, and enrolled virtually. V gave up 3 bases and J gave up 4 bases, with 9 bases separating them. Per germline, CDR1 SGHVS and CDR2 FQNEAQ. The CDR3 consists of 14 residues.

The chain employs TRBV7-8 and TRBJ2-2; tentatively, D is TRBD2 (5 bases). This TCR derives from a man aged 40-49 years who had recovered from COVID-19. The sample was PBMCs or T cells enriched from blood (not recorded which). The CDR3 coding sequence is TGTGCCAGCAGCTTTGGACTCTTCACCGGGGAGCTGTTTTTT. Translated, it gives CASSFGLFTGELFF.